Below, 25 T cell receptor beta chains from the same sample are listed, as sequenced in a study of T cells in Graves' hyperthyroidism and ophthalmopathy (dated by TCRdb to between 2019 and 2020). The method behind the library was multiplex PCR. Instrument on record: Illumina HiSeq 2000. The TCR beta CDR3 regions were amplified from the RNA transcripts. A first-round RT-PCR of the TCR CDR3 used the HTBI primer set with the Qiagen OneStep RT-PCR kit. TCRdb reprocessed the public reads (quality trimming at Q25 with fastp, clone calling with MiXCR) and kept in-frame beta chains. All rows with the same CDR3 protein become a single entry with the most common DNA and genes. A total of about 560,000 distinct CDR3 sequences appear in this sample, approximately 14% of them only once. Of the sample, approximately 15% is held by the ten largest clones. The sample taken for sequencing was blood. Source of these receptors: a woman aged 40 to 50 with Graves' hyperthyroidism.

V is TRBV20-1 and J is TRBJ2-1; TRBD2 matches 7 bases. Losses at the gene ends were 4 bases for V and 0 bases for J; bases not matched to a gene: 3. The CDR3 spans 14 residues. The germline CDR1 and CDR2 sequences are DFQATT and SNEGSKA (reference sequence). The CDR3 region is CSAKSGVSYNEQFF. The CDR3 DNA is TGCAGTGCTAAAAGCGGGGTCTCCTACAATGAGCAGTTCTTC.

This clonotype was seen ten or more times. The chain has TRBV11-2 and TRBJ2-7; 10 bases match TRBD2. The CDR3 loop spans 16 amino acids. The J segment lost 3 bases and the V segment lost 6 bases, leaving 11 bases of the junction unmatched. From germline, CDR1 is SGHAT and CDR2 FQNNGV. Here the CDR3 DNA reads TGTGCCAGCAGTTCCGAGGGTAGCGGGAGGAACTACGAGCAGTACTTC. It is translated as CASSSEGSGRNYEQYF.

V is TRBV4-1 and J is TRBJ2-6, with D possibly being TRBD1 (5 bases). Germline assignment: CDR1 MGHRA and CDR2 YSYEKL. The CDR3 runs 16 residues. Trimming cost V 2 bases and J 4 bases, with 12 bases left between them. The CDR3 coding sequence is TGCGCCAGCAGCCAACGCCAGGGAACCGGGGCCAACGTCCTGACTTTC. Its protein is CASSQRQGTGANVLTF.

About this clonotype itself: A much larger clone differs from this one at a single base, so this may be a read error. The CDR3 spells CAWKRGKEVNTEAFF. The CDR3 region has the DNA TGTGCCTGGAAACGGGGCAAGGAAGTGAACACTGAAGCTTTCTTT. The chain links TRBV30 to TRBJ1-1; D may be TRBD1 (5 bases). CDR1 is GTSNPN and CDR2 is SVGIG in the germline V gene (reference sequence). Trimming took off 4 bases at V and 0 bases at J, with 15 bases between the two ends. This CDR3 comprises 15 residues.

This clonotype has just a few counts. The rearrangement joins TRBV4-1 to TRBJ2-1; 9 bases map to TRBD2. J was trimmed by 1 base and V by 1 base; bases with no gene match: 11. In germline, CDR1 is MGHRA, CDR2 YSYEKL. This CDR3 contains 19 residues. The CDR3 protein is CASSQVENPLAGSYNEQFF. Here the CDR3 DNA reads TGCGCCAGCAGCCAAGTCGAAAACCCACTAGCGGGTTCCTACAATGAGCAGTTCTTC.

The sample holds many counts of this clonotype. V usage is TRBV28 and J usage is TRBJ2-7; 9 bases fit TRBD2. CDR3 length: 14 residues. Germline loops: CDR1 MDHEN, CDR2 SYDVKM. V trimming: 3 bases; J trimming: 9 bases; junction bases outside the gene matches: 9. The CDR3 spells CASSFEELAGWQYF. The CDR3 nucleotides read TGTGCCAGCAGTTTCGAGGAACTAGCGGGTTGGCAGTACTTC.

In its sample, this clonotype was seen many times. The V gene is TRBV20-1, the J gene TRBJ2-7; D not resolved. The CDR3 sequence is 14 residues long. V dropped 4 bases and J dropped 4 bases, with 17 bases sitting between them. Per the germline V gene, CDR1 is DFQATT and CDR2 is SNEGSKA (reference sequence). Here the CDR3 DNA reads TGCAGTGCTAACCAACTAAAACTGAATTACGAGCAGTACTTC. Translation gives CSANQLKLNYEQYF.

This clonotype was seen a handful of times. The chain combines TRBV24-1 with TRBJ2-5, with D possibly TRBD2 on 6 matching bases. V was clipped by 4 bases and J by 5 bases, with 16 bases between them. Germline V gives CDR1 KGHDR, CDR2 SFDVKD. CDR3 length equals 15 residues. CDR3 loop: CATSDPAGTGETQYF. CDR3 nucleotides: TGTGCCACCAGTGACCCCGCGGGGACCGGGGAGACCCAGTACTTC.

This clonotype was observed at least ten times. The rearrangement joins TRBV10-3 to TRBJ2-3; the match to TRBD2 covers 7 bases. The CDR3 loop spans 17 amino acids. Germline loops: CDR1 ENHRY, CDR2 SYGVKD. The V gene end was trimmed by 4 bases and the J gene end by 0 bases; junction bases not matched to a gene: 10. Here the CDR3 reads CAISGSGPDLSTDTQYF. The CDR3 DNA is TGTGCCATCAGTGGTAGCGGGCCTGACTTGAGCACAGATACGCAGTATTTT.

The V and J genes are TRBV24-1 and TRBJ2-1; D remains ambiguous. CDR3 length equals 13 residues. CDR1 is KGHDR, CDR2 SFDVKD, per germline. V lost 5 bases and J 3 bases, leaving 7 bases between the germline ends. CDR3 nucleotide sequence: TGTGCCACCAGTGTTGGTTACTACAATGAGCAGTTCTTC. As protein: CATSVGYYNEQFF.

This clonotype was seen repeatedly, ten times or more. V and J are TRBV5-1 and TRBJ2-1, with 10 positions matching TRBD2. Per germline, CDR1 SGHRS and CDR2 YFSETQ. CDR3 length: 15 amino acids. V gave up 5 bases and J gave up 4 bases; unmatched junction bases: 6. CDR3 coding DNA: TGCGCCAGCAGATTTACTAGCGGGACTTACAATGAGCAGTTCTTC. It translates to CASRFTSGTYNEQFF.

This clonotype was counted ten times or more. This chain joins TRBV2 and TRBJ2-7; 8 bases align to TRBD1. Per the germline V gene, CDR1 is SNHLY and CDR2 is FYNNEI. V lost 5 bases to trimming and J lost 5 bases; unmatched junction nucleotides: 5. CDR3 length: 13 amino acids. The CDR3 region has the DNA TGTGCCAGCAGTATACAGGGGGTTCACGAGCAGTACTTC. Translated, it gives CASSIQGVHEQYF. Drawing the rest from reference TRBV2 and TRBJ2-7, the complete variable domain is EPEVTQTPSHQVTQMGQEVILRCVPISNHLYFYWYRQILGQKVEFLVSFYNNEISEKSEIFDDQFSVERPDGSNFTLKIRSTKLEDSAMYFCASSIQGVHEQYFGPGTRLTVT.

The sample holds a few counts of this clonotype. The rearrangement links TRBV5-4 to TRBJ2-1, with D possibly TRBD2 on 6 matching bases. Germline V gives CDR1 SGHNT, CDR2 YYREEE (reference sequence). The CDR3 runs 15 residues. V was shortened by 3 bases and J by 5 bases, with 15 bases between the two germline ends. CDR3 bases: TGTGCCAGCAGCTCGGGGCGGGATAGCCACAATGAGCAGTTCTTC. This gives the protein CASSSGRDSHNEQFF.

The table lists this clonotype with a few counts. The chain has TRBV5-1 and TRBJ2-1; 8 bases line up with TRBD2. Unmatched junction bases numbered 9, after V lost 2 bases and J lost 8 bases. This CDR3 is built from 15 residues. Germline values: CDR1 SGHRS, CDR2 YFSETQ. The CDR3 is CASSFPSTSVDEQFF. As DNA, the CDR3 is TGCGCCAGCAGCTTCCCCTCGACTAGCGTGGATGAGCAGTTCTTC.

This clonotype was counted at least ten times. Written as DNA, the CDR3 is TGCAGTGCTGTCGAGAACACTGAAGCTTTCTTT. Translation gives CSAVENTEAFF. J is TRBJ1-1 and V is TRBV20-1; D remains ambiguous. This CDR3 spans 11 amino acids. From germline, CDR1 is DFQATT and CDR2 SNEGSKA (reference sequence). The V end was cut by 5 bases, the J end by 1 base, with 5 bases between.

This clonotype was seen at least ten times. The V and J genes are TRBV12-3 or TRBV12-4 and TRBJ2-3, with TRBD1 identical over 8 bases. This CDR3 is built from 16 residues. Germline trimming cut 3 bases from V and 0 bases from J; bases unmatched to any gene: 5. This CDR3 reads CASSFGDRGSTDTQYF. The CDR3 region has the DNA TGTGCCAGCAGTTTCGGTGACAGGGGAAGCACAGATACGCAGTATTTT.

This rearrangement joins TRBV7-3 to TRBJ2-5, with 9 bases matching TRBD1. Germline CDR1 reads SGHTA; CDR2 reads FQGTGA. V lost 5 bases and J lost 3; bases outside the gene matches: 10. The CDR3 totals 16 residues. The CDR3 here is CASSKVGQGGEETQYF. CDR3 DNA: TGTGCCAGCAGCAAAGTGGGACAGGGCGGTGAAGAGACCCAGTACTTC.

The sample holds many counts of this clonotype. The rearrangement joins TRBV5-4 to TRBJ2-3; D possibly matches TRBD1 or TRBD2 (6 bases each). The germline V gene has CDR1 SGHNT and CDR2 YYREEE (reference sequence). The CDR3 runs 16 residues. Trimming cost V 1 base and J 4 bases, with 16 bases left between them. The CDR3 sequence is CASSLLGGGVPDTQYF. The CDR3 bases are TGTGCCAGCAGCTTGCTTGGAGGGGGTGTCCCAGATACGCAGTATTTT.

V gene TRBV6-1 combines with J gene TRBJ1-4, with 7 bases that match TRBD1. This CDR3 comprises 13 residues. Unmatched junction bases numbered 10, after V lost 10 bases and J lost 8 bases. Per the germline V gene, CDR1 is MNHNS and CDR2 is SASEGT. The CDR3 reads CATRGTVGEKLFF. CDR3 bases: TGTGCCACCCGCGGGACAGTAGGGGAAAAACTGTTTTTT.

This clonotype was recorded a few times. DNA for the CDR3: TGTGCCAGCAGCTTCATCCCAGGGGGCTCTCAATCCGGGGAGCTGTTTTTT. Amino acids: CASSFIPGGSQSGELFF. The chain has TRBV7-9 and TRBJ2-2; TRBD1 agrees at 8 bases. In germline, CDR1 is SEHNR, CDR2 FQNEAQ (reference sequence). The CDR3 sequence is 17 residues long. Trimming took 3 bases from V and 6 from J; bases not matched to a gene: 12.

This clonotype occurred many times. This chain uses TRBV15 with TRBJ2-1; tentatively, D is TRBD1 (5 bases). Per the germline V gene, CDR1 is LNHNV and CDR2 is YYDKDF (reference sequence). The CDR3 is 16 amino acids. Trimming took 0 bases from V and 0 from J, leaving 9 bases between them. CDR3 sequence reads: CATSRDPGISYNEQFF. CDR3 DNA: TGTGCCACCAGCAGAGATCCAGGGATCTCCTACAATGAGCAGTTCTTC.

This clonotype has a count of ten or more. The chain recombines TRBV29-1 with TRBJ1-2, with 8 bases lining up with TRBD1. CDR1 is SQVTM, CDR2 ANQGSEA, per germline. This CDR3 comprises 14 residues. V shed 6 bases and J 1 base; nucleotides not matched to a gene: 7. The CDR3 DNA follows: TGCAGCGTATATCCGGGACAGGATAACTATGGCTACACCTTC. Translating it yields CSVYPGQDNYGYTF.

The chain couples TRBV9 to TRBJ1-4; D not certain. With 2 bases removed from V and 0 bases from J, the gap between germline ends came to 8 bases. The germline gives CDR1 SGDLS, CDR2 YYNGEE. CDR3 length equals 15 residues. For the CDR3, the DNA is TGTGCCAGCAGCGTTACGGCCGCAACTAATGAAAAACTGTTTTTT. As protein: CASSVTAATNEKLFF. Filled out from reference TRBV9 and TRBJ1-4, the complete variable domain reads DSGVTQTPKHLITATGQRVTLRCSPRSGDLSVYWYQQSLDQGLQFLIQYYNGEERAKGNILERFSAQQFPDLHSELNLSSLELGDSALYFCASSVTAATNEKLFFGSGTQLSVL.

At least ten counts were recorded for this clonotype. The CDR3 sequence: CASSLNLAAETQYF. The CDR3 DNA follows: TGTGCCAGCAGCTTAAACCTAGCGGCAGAGACCCAGTACTTC. V and J are TRBV7-9 and TRBJ2-5; 7 bases fit TRBD2. There are 14 residues in the CDR3. Trimming removed 2 bases from V and 4 bases from J; junction bases left unmatched: 4. Per germline, CDR1 SEHNR and CDR2 FQNEAQ (reference sequence).

This clonotype was detected a few times. The chain links TRBV29-1 to TRBJ2-3; the D is unclear. The length of the CDR3 is 10 residues. With 7 bases removed from V and 4 bases from J, the gap between germline ends came to 6 bases. Germline values: CDR1 SQVTM, CDR2 ANQGSEA. The CDR3 is CSAAADTQYF. The CDR3 coding sequence is TGCAGCGCCGCAGCAGATACGCAGTATTTT.